This is a list of T cell receptor beta chains from one sample in a study of blood T cell repertoires in COVID-19. The repertoire was sequenced with immunoSEQ multiplex PCR; TCRdb's copy has only in-frame clones and lacks some. The profile shows about 49,000 clones, roughly 90% of them singletons. The sample was peripheral blood. These receptors were collected from a man older than 75 with acute or convalescent COVID-19. Both conserved end residues are part of each CDR3. The D gene is left open where the match is weak. Rows give clone size only sometimes, using once, few, many, or a class for an expanded clone.

J gene | clone size | V gene | D gene | CDR3 DNA | CDR3 protein
TRBJ2-1 | - | TRBV2 | - | TGTGCCAGCAGAAGCGACAGCAATGAGCAGTTCTTC | CASRSDSNEQFF
TRBJ1-3 | - | TRBV23-1 | TRBD1 | TGCGCCAGCAGTCATGCCGCCCGAACAGGGGCCTACTCTGGAAACACCATATATTTT | CASSHAARTGAYSGNTIYF
TRBJ1-1 | - | TRBV29-1 | - | TGCAGCGTGGTTGGACTGGGGATGAGCACTGAAGCTTTCTTT | CSVVGLGMSTEAFF
TRBJ2-2 | - | TRBV5-4 | TRBD1 | TGTGCCAGCAGATCCGGGACAGGGGATGTGGGGGAGCTGTTTTTT | CASRSGTGDVGELFF
TRBJ2-7 | - | TRBV5-1 | - | TGCGCCAGCAGCTTTAGGCGGGGGCTCTCCTACGAGCAGTACTTC | CASSFRRGLSYEQYF
TRBJ1-2 | - | TRBV2 | TRBD1 | TGTGCCAGCAGTGAACAGGGACAGGGCGGCTATGGCTACACCTTC | CASSEQGQGGYGYTF
TRBJ1-1 | - | TRBV19 | - | TGTGCCAGTAGTAACAGCATGAACACTGAAGCTTTCTTT | CASSNSMNTEAFF
TRBJ2-1 | - | TRBV5-1 | - | TGCGCCAGCAGCTTGCTACAGGGAAGCTCCTACAATGAGCAGTTCTTC | CASSLLQGSSYNEQFF
TRBJ2-7 | - | TRBV24-1 | - | TGTGCCACCAGTGATTCTCAGAAATCCCCCGAGCAGTACTTC | CATSDSQKSPEQYF
TRBJ2-1 | - | TRBV6-5 | TRBD2 | TGTGCCAGCAGTTACTCGAGCGGGGGTTACAATGAGCAGTTCTTC | CASSYSSGGYNEQFF
TRBJ1-2 | many | TRBV7-2 | - | TGTGCCAGCAGCTTAAGTTTTTGGCTCTATGGCTACACCTTC | CASSLSFWLYGYTF
TRBJ1-1 | - | TRBV3-1/TRBV3-2 | - | TGTGCCAGCAGCCAAGAGAGCACAGCGAACACTGAAGCTTTCTTT | CASSQESTANTEAFF
TRBJ1-1 | - | TRBV7-8 | TRBD1 | TGTGCCAGCAGCGTGAACAGGGGGAACACTGAAGCTTTCTTT | CASSVNRGNTEAFF
TRBJ2-5 | - | TRBV3-1/TRBV3-2 | TRBD1 | TGTGCCAGCAGCCAACGGACAGGGCCAGAGACCCAGTACTTC | CASSQRTGPETQYF
TRBJ2-7 | - | TRBV5-1 | - | TGCGCCAGCAGCTTCCAGACAGTGAGCGAGCAGTACTTC | CASSFQTVSEQYF
TRBJ2-2 | - | TRBV3-1/TRBV3-2 | - | TGTGCCAGCAGCCATGTCTCCGGGGAGCTGTTTTTT | CASSHVSGELFF
TRBJ1-5 | - | TRBV6-2/TRBV6-3 | - | TGTGCCAGCAGCTTCCGCGGGAGCAATCAGCCCCAGCATTTT | CASSFRGSNQPQHF
TRBJ2-7 | - | TRBV5-6 | TRBD1 | TGTGCCAGCAGCTCCGGAATAGGGACAGGGATTTTAAACGAGCAGTACTTC | CASSSGIGTGILNEQYF
TRBJ1-4 | - | TRBV28 | TRBD1 | TGTGCCAGCAGCCTGCTTGGGACAGGGGAAGAAAAACTGTTTTTT | CASSLLGTGEEKLFF
TRBJ1-1 | once | TRBV5-1 | - | TGCGCCAGCAGCTTGGCCCCGGGGGATGCTGAAGCTTTCTTT | CASSLAPGDAEAFF
TRBJ2-2 | - | TRBV6-5 | - | TGTGCCAGCGGGCCGACACGGGGCGGGGAGCTGTTTTTT | CASGPTRGGELFF
TRBJ1-6 | - | TRBV30 | - | TGTGCCCGGGACTCAGAGGCGGGGCCCTATAATTCACCCCTCCACTTT | CARDSEAGPYNSPLHF
TRBJ1-2 | - | TRBV25-1 | - | TGTGCCAGCAGTAAGGGGCAAAGAAACTATGGCTACACCTTC | CASSKGQRNYGYTF
TRBJ2-7 | - | TRBV3-1/TRBV3-2 | - | TGTGCCAGCAGCTACCGGGACACCCCTTGGGACGAGCAGTACTTC | CASSYRDTPWDEQYF
TRBJ1-1 | few | TRBV30 | - | TGTGCCTGGAGATCGGGGGGCGGCACTGAAGCTTTCTTT | CAWRSGGGTEAFF
TRBJ2-1 | - | TRBV5-1 | TRBD1 | TGCGCCAGCAGCTTGGGGGACAGGGTTTACAATGAGCAGTTCTTC | CASSLGDRVYNEQFF
TRBJ1-3 | - | TRBV19 | - | TGTGCCAGTACTCCTCCAGGCTCTGGAAACACCATATATTTT | CASTPPGSGNTIYF
TRBJ1-6 | - | TRBV5-1 | - | TGCGCCAGCAGCTTGGTGCGGGCAACCTATAATTCACCCCTCCACTTT | CASSLVRATYNSPLHF
TRBJ1-1 | few | TRBV9 | - | TGTGCCAGCAGCCCCCGGGGAGGGTCCGCTGAAGCTTTCTTT | CASSPRGGSAEAFF
TRBJ2-7 | - | TRBV5-4 | TRBD1 | TGTGCCAGCAGCGGGGGGACAGGCGCAACCTACGAGCAGTACTTC | CASSGGTGATYEQYF
TRBJ1-3 | - | TRBV19 | TRBD1 | TGTGCCAGTGGAGACAGGGCTGCTGGAAACACCATATATTTT | CASGDRAAGNTIYF
TRBJ1-2 | - | TRBV13 | - | TGTGCCAGCAGCTTCGGGACAAACTATGGCTACACCTTC | CASSFGTNYGYTF
TRBJ2-1 | - | TRBV27 | TRBD2 | TGTGCCAGCAGCACCGGGACTAGCGGGTACGCTGAGCAGTTCTTC | CASSTGTSGYAEQFF
TRBJ2-5 | - | TRBV6-5 | - | TGTGCCAGCAGTAGCCAGAGGGAGGAGACCCAGTACTTC | CASSSQREETQYF
TRBJ2-7 | - | TRBV9 | - | TGTGCCAGCAGCGTAGTTGGGGGGAGCGAGCAGTACTTC | CASSVVGGSEQYF
TRBJ1-1 | - | TRBV12-3/TRBV12-4 | TRBD1 | TGTGCCAGCAGTTTCAGACAGGGCGCTGAAGCTTTCTTT | CASSFRQGAEAFF
TRBJ1-5 | - | TRBV27 | - | TGTGCCAGCAGTAGGACAGGCAATCAGCCCCAGCATTTT | CASSRTGNQPQHF
TRBJ2-1 | - | TRBV11-2 | TRBD1 | TGTGCCAGCAGCTTCCGGGACAGCAGGCCCAATGAGCAGTTCTTC | CASSFRDSRPNEQFF
TRBJ1-6 | - | TRBV6-1 | TRBD1 | TGTGCCAGCAGTGAAGCGGGGACAGGGGGTTCACCCCTCCACTTT | CASSEAGTGGSPLHF
TRBJ2-4 | - | TRBV12-3/TRBV12-4 | - | TGTGCCAGCAGTTTAGGGACTCAAAACATTCAGTACTTC | CASSLGTQNIQYF
TRBJ1-1 | - | TRBV5-1 | TRBD1 | TGCGCCAGCAGCAGAACAGGGGCGGGTGGGACTGAAGCTTTCTTT | CASSRTGAGGTEAFF
TRBJ1-1 | - | TRBV5-6 | - | TGTGCCAGCAGCCCAGACCCTCAGAGGACTGAAGCTTTCTTT | CASSPDPQRTEAFF
TRBJ2-1 | - | TRBV6-5 | TRBD1 | TGTGCCAGCAGTTCTCGACACCGGGGACAGGTTCAGTTCTTC | CASSSRHRGQVQFF
TRBJ2-1 | - | TRBV20-1 | - | TGCAGTGCTAGTGTCCCGGCTAGCAATGAGCAGTTCTTC | CSASVPASNEQFF
TRBJ2-1 | - | TRBV27 | TRBD1 | TGTGCCAGCAGTTTAGCGACAGGGGGCTACAATGAGCAGTTCTTC | CASSLATGGYNEQFF
TRBJ1-5 | - | TRBV18 | TRBD1 | TGTGCCAGCTCACCCCTTAGGACAGGGAGCAATCAGCCCCAGCATTTT | CASSPLRTGSNQPQHF
TRBJ1-2 | few | TRBV5-5 | - | TGTGCCAGCAGCTTGGGAGCTAACTATGGCTACACCTTC | CASSLGANYGYTF
TRBJ2-1 | - | TRBV9 | TRBD1 | TGTGCCAGCAGCCCCCGGACAGGGAATGAGCAGTTCTTC | CASSPRTGNEQFF